This passage covers 10 T cell receptor beta chains from one sample sequenced in a study of T-cell memory formation after mild COVID-19. TCRdb reprocessed the 5' RACE reads with MiXCR, giving one entry per CDR3 protein. The data contain 300,000 to 350,000 distinct CDR3 sequences, roughly an eighth of them singletons. The sample consisted of PBMCs or a T cell subset sorted from them (not recorded which). The receptors stem from a man aged 18 to 30 who had mild COVID-19 (a few samples of this study predate the infection). Cell type and time point are not known.

This clonotype was found many times. The chain is built from TRBV12-3 or TRBV12-4 and TRBJ2-3; TRBD2 matches at 9 bases. Trimming took 7 bases from V and 2 from J; bases not matched to a gene: 16. The CDR3 is 18 residues long. The chain's CDR3 is CASTTRWVERGVTDTQYF. CDR3 DNA: TGTGCCAGCACTACTCGGTGGGTCGAGCGGGGGGTCACAGATACGCAGTATTTT.

The sample holds many counts of this clonotype. The J gene is TRBJ2-3, the V gene TRBV7-2; D uncertain. The germline gives CDR1 SGHTA, CDR2 FQGNSA. The CDR3 has 16 residues. Deletions cut 5 bases from V and 1 base from J, with 16 bases between. The CDR3 DNA follows: TGTGCCAGCAGCCCCCGGACGGGTTTTCGCACAGATACGCAGTATTTT. Translation gives CASSPRTGFRTDTQYF.

This chain connects TRBV4-2 to TRBJ2-3, with 9 bases that match TRBD2. CDR3 length: 14 residues. The germline gives CDR1 LGHNA, CDR2 YNFKEQ. Trimming cost V 1 base and J 5 bases; bases outside gene matches: 1. CDR3 sequence: CASSQGGGVDTQYF. The CDR3 DNA reads as TGTGCCAGCAGCCAAGGCGGGGGGGTAGATACGCAGTATTTT.

The rearrangement uses TRBV20-1 and TRBJ2-7; D may be TRBD2 (5 bases). Trimming removed 8 bases from V and 5 bases from J, with 16 bases in between. Germline V gene sequence: CDR1 DFQATT, CDR2 SNEGSKA (reference sequence). This CDR3 contains 12 residues. CDR3 region: CSTTGTRDEQYV. In nucleotides, the CDR3 is TGCAGTACTACGGGAACACGAGACGAGCAGTACGTC.

This clonotype was detected only a few times. The rearrangement joins TRBV9 to TRBJ2-1, with 9 bases lining up with TRBD2. CDR1 and CDR2 from the germline V gene are SGDLS and YYNGEE. This CDR3 is 18 amino acids long. V trimming: 0 bases; J trimming: 8 bases; junction bases outside the gene matches: 15. The CDR3, as DNA: TGTGCCAGCAGCGTAGAATCGCGGGGGGGAAGGGGCCGTCATGAGCAGTTCTTC. This sequence encodes CASSVESRGGRGRHEQFF. Using reference TRBV9 and TRBJ2-1 for the parts outside the CDR3, the full variable domain is DSGVTQTPKHLITATGQRVTLRCSPRSGDLSVYWYQQSLDQGLQFLIQYYNGEERAKGNILERFSAQQFPDLHSELNLSSLELGDSALYFCASSVESRGGRGRHEQFFGPGTRLTVL.

This clonotype was recorded a few times. The chain couples TRBV12-3 or TRBV12-4 to TRBJ1-1, with unresolved D. The CDR3 is made up of 14 amino acids. Trimming cost V 4 bases and J 1 base, with 10 bases left between them. CDR3 in amino acids: CASSSTTANTEAFF. Here the CDR3 DNA reads TGTGCCAGCAGTTCGACTACAGCGAACACTGAAGCTTTCTTT.

V is TRBV7-9 and J is TRBJ2-7, with 8 nucleotides matching TRBD1. The CDR3 totals 14 residues. Trimming removed 6 bases from V and 6 bases from J; junction bases left unmatched: 10. CDR1 and CDR2 (germline): SEHNR, FQNEAQ (reference sequence). The CDR3 sequence is CASSPDRDWGEQYF. CDR3 sequence (DNA): TGTGCCAGCAGTCCGGACAGGGACTGGGGCGAGCAGTACTTC.

This clonotype was counted a few times. DNA of the CDR3: TGCGCCAGCAGCCAAGGACCAGGAATTAACACCGGGGAGCTGTTTTTT. Protein product: CASSQGPGINTGELFF. J is TRBJ2-2 and V is TRBV4-3; D is ambiguous. This CDR3 spans 16 amino acids. V dropped 1 base and J dropped 2 bases, with 11 bases sitting between them. The germline gives CDR1 LGHNA, CDR2 YSLEER.

The V gene is TRBV9, the J gene TRBJ2-3, with D maybe TRBD2 (5 bases). Germline-derived CDR1 and CDR2 are SGDLS and YYNGEE. Trimming left V 0 bases short and J 6 bases short, with 11 bases between. This CDR3 has 14 residues. The CDR3 loop is CASSVDRGSDTQYF. DNA for the CDR3: TGTGCCAGCAGCGTAGATCGGGGTAGCGATACGCAGTATTTT.

J is TRBJ2-7 and V is TRBV3-1, with TRBD2 as a possible D gene (7 bases). This CDR3 contains 12 residues. Germline V gene data show CDR1 as LGHDT and CDR2 as YNNKEL (reference sequence). With 3 bases removed from V and 5 bases from J, the gap between germline ends came to 8 bases. Here the CDR3 DNA reads TGTGCCAGCAGCCAGGGGGGGCACGAGCAGTACGTC. It yields the protein CASSQGGHEQYV.